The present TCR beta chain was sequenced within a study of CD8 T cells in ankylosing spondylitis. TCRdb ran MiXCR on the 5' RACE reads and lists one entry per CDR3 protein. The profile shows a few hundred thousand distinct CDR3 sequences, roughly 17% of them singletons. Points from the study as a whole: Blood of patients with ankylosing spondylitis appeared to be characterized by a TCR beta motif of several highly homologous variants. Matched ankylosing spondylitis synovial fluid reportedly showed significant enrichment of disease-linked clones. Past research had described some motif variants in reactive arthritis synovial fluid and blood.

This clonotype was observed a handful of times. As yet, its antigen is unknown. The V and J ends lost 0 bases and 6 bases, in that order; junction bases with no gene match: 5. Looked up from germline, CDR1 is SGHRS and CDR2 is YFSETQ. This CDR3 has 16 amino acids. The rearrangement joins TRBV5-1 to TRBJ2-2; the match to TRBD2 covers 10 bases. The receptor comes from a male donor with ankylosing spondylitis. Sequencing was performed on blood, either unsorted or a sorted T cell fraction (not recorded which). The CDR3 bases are TGCGCCAGCAGCTTGGCCTCTAGCGGGAGTTCCGGGGAGCTGTTTTTT. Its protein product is CASSLASSGSSGELFF.